This T cell receptor (beta chain) was sequenced for a study of T-cell reconstitution after alpha-beta-depleted transplantation in children. This sample's TCRbeta library carried unique molecular identifier barcodes. MiXCR, applied by TCRdb to the PCR reads, yields one record per CDR3 protein. Seen here are about 110,000 distinct CDR3 sequences, 20% to 25% observed once, and the top ten hold about 10%. In germline, CDR1 is ENHRY, CDR2 SYGVKD. Trimming removed 11 bases at V and 2 bases at J, with 10 bases between. CDR3 length: 12 amino acids. The receptor comes from a male patient aged 2 to 9 who had a stem cell transplant for chronic granulomatous disease, so the T cells may come from the graft donor. The genes are TRBV10-3 and TRBJ2-1; D may match TRBD1 or TRBD2 (5 bases each). The sequencing used PBMCs, mostly from graft donor cells, collected 180 days after TCRalphabeta/CD19-depleted stem cell transplant. The CDR3 sequence is CAVGTPYNEQFF. The DNA for the CDR3 is TGTGCCGTCGGGACGCCCTACAATGAGCAGTTCTTC.